Following are 23 T cell receptor beta chains from one sample sequenced in a study of regulatory T cells in long-lasting Graves disease (dated by TCRdb to the early 2020s). Explained via the paper, the time point label denotes: persistent/refractory GD, antithyroid drugs over 5 years with positive TRAb. For both TCR sequencing and RNA sequencing, RNA was extracted from PBMCs in TRIzol. Receptors were amplified or captured by multiplex PCR. TCRdb records Illumina HiSeq 4000 as the sequencer. TCR beta libraries were built with iRepertoire HTBI primers and Arm-PCR amplification of CDR3 regions. TCRdb reworked the public reads: Q25 trimming with fastp, MiXCR clone assembly, productive beta chains retained. Every entry covers one CDR3 protein and lists the most common genes and DNA from its rows. Present in this sample are hundreds of thousands of distinct CDR3 sequences, about 30% of which were seen just once. The ten most abundant clones make up 42% of the sample.

The sequences come from peripheral blood mononuclear cells (PBMCs), collected when the disease was refractory, from a patient treated with antithyroid drugs. Receptors originate from a female donor with Graves disease.

The chain carries TRBV28 and TRBJ1-1, with TRBD1 as a possible D gene (5 bases). There are 16 residues in the CDR3. The germline V gene has CDR1 MDHEN and CDR2 SYDVKM. Trimming shortened V by 4 bases and J by 0 bases, and 15 bases separated the two germline ends. The CDR3 DNA sequence: TGTGCCAGCAGTTACTCGGGCAGGGCCATGAACACTGAAGCTTTCTTT. Residues: CASSYSGRAMNTEAFF.

There are many counts of this clonotype. CDR3 sequence reads: CASTTGGRYEQYF. The CDR3 region has the DNA TGTGCCAGCACCACAGGGGGCCGATACGAGCAGTACTTC. V and J are TRBV6-2 or TRBV6-3 and TRBJ2-7; 9 bases map to TRBD1. The V gene end was trimmed by 7 bases and the J gene end by 4 bases; junction bases not matched to a gene: 5. The germline V gene encodes CDR1 MNHEY and CDR2 SVGEGT. CDR3 length equals 13 residues.

V and J are TRBV5-4 and TRBJ2-7; 7 bases match TRBD2. This CDR3 spans 14 amino acids. Germline V gene sequence: CDR1 SGHNT, CDR2 YYREEE (reference sequence). Losses at the gene ends were 6 bases for V and 0 bases for J; bases not matched to a gene: 6. The CDR3 region has the DNA TGTGCCAGCACCTGGGAGGGGCGCTCCTACGAGCAGTACTTC. It translates to CASTWEGRSYEQYF.

Turning to this clonotype: The junction departs from germline at one end; a sequencing error may be responsible. The chain carries TRBV11-3 and TRBJ2-5, with TRBD2 identical over 7 bases. Germline V gene data show CDR1 as SGHNT and CDR2 as YENEEA. CDR3 length: 14 amino acids. The CDR3 loop reads CTSSSGTTKETQYF. DNA of the CDR3: TGTACCAGCAGCTCCGGGACTACAAAAGAGACCCAGTACTTC.

The chain is built from TRBV28 and TRBJ2-5, with D hard to call. The V gene's germline CDR1 is MDHEN and CDR2 SYDVKM. The CDR3 consists of 12 residues. Between the trimmed V and J ends, which lost 6 bases and 9 bases, there was a span of 14 bases. The chain's CDR3 is CASSPPFRSQYF. In DNA, the CDR3 is TGTGCCAGCAGCCCTCCCTTTCGTTCCCAGTACTTC.

The table lists this clonotype with a few counts. This chain links TRBV20-1 with TRBJ1-2; TRBD1 agrees at 7 bases. Germline lookup yields CDR1 DFQATT and CDR2 SNEGSKA (reference sequence). The trim removed 8 bases at V and 4 bases at J, leaving 13 bases unmatched. The CDR3 totals 14 residues. This chain's CDR3 is CSTNGQDRGYGYTF. The DNA for the CDR3 is TGCAGTACCAACGGACAGGACCGGGGCTATGGCTACACCTTC.

The chain carries TRBV12-3 or TRBV12-4 and TRBJ2-4; tentatively, D is TRBD1 (6 bases). There are 15 residues in the CDR3. V was pared by 4 bases and J by 0 bases, with 10 bases between. DNA of the CDR3: TGTGCCAGCAGTTCTACAGGGTTAGCCAAAAACATTCAGTACTTC. Encoded protein: CASSSTGLAKNIQYF.

This clonotype was found a few times. This chain links TRBV18 with TRBJ2-7; D may correspond to TRBD1 or TRBD2 (6 bases each). V was cut by 4 bases and J by 3 bases, with 13 bases left in between. The CDR3 is made up of 14 amino acids. CDR1 KGHSH and CDR2 LQKENI come from the germline V gene. This CDR3 is CASSRDGGGYEQYF. Here the CDR3 DNA reads TGTGCCAGCTCACGAGACGGAGGGGGCTACGAGCAGTACTTC.

There are a few counts of this clonotype. This chain uses TRBV10-3 with TRBJ2-7, with 12 bases matching TRBD2. The CDR3 loop spans 14 amino acids. Germline CDR1 and CDR2: ENHRY and SYGVKD. V trimming: 6 bases; J trimming: 4 bases; junction bases outside the gene matches: 4. The CDR3 sequence: CAISPGTSGYEQYF. The CDR3 nucleotides read TGTGCCATCAGCCCCGGGACTAGCGGGTACGAGCAGTACTTC.

The V gene is TRBV10-2, the J gene TRBJ2-2; D possibly corresponds to TRBD1 (5 bases). This CDR3 is 14 amino acids long. With 7 bases removed from V and 7 bases from J, the gap between germline ends came to 16 bases. The V gene's germline CDR1 is WSHSY and CDR2 SAAADI. Here the CDR3 reads CASKHTGEHGELFF. For the CDR3, the DNA is TGCGCCAGCAAGCACACAGGTGAACACGGGGAGCTGTTTTTT.

The rearrangement links TRBV2 to TRBJ1-2; D is unresolved. CDR3 length equals 13 residues. Germline lookup yields CDR1 SNHLY and CDR2 FYNNEI. The ends were cut back, 0 bases at V and 5 bases at J, with 7 bases in the middle. CDR3 sequence (DNA): TGTGCCAGCAGTGAAGCCCCGGGATATGGCTACACCTTC. Amino acids: CASSEAPGYGYTF.

V is TRBV7-3 and J is TRBJ1-4; D is undetermined. The germline V gene has CDR1 SGHTA and CDR2 FQGTGA. The CDR3 contains 15 residues. Trimming cost V 0 bases and J 3 bases, with 8 bases left between them. This chain's CDR3 is CASSLTPVPNEKLFF. CDR3 coding DNA: TGTGCCAGCAGCTTAACCCCAGTTCCTAATGAAAAACTGTTTTTT.

This clonotype was seen once. The germline gene is not matched at one end of the junction; a read error may be the cause. V is TRBV6-2 or TRBV6-3 and J is TRBJ2-7; the D gene is possibly TRBD1 (5 bases). The CDR3 is 14 amino acids. Germline values: CDR1 MNHEY, CDR2 SVGEGT. CDR3 residues: CASSYQLQGYGQYF. As DNA, the CDR3 is TGTGCCAGCAGTTACCAGCTTCAGGGATACGGGCAGTACTTC.

At least ten counts were recorded for this clonotype. J is TRBJ2-5 and V is TRBV20-1; 11 nucleotides align to TRBD2. Unmatched junction bases numbered 4, after V lost 4 bases and J lost 3 bases. From germline, CDR1 is DFQATT and CDR2 SNEGSKA (reference sequence). The CDR3 runs 14 residues. CDR3 nucleotides: TGCAGTGCTACGTTAGCGGGAGGGAAAGAGACCCAGTACTTC. It translates to CSATLAGGKETQYF.

This clonotype has more than one count but fewer than ten. The rearrangement joins TRBV27 to TRBJ2-7; TRBD2 aligns across 12 bases. V shed 5 bases, J shed 2 bases, and the junction held 4 bases outside the gene matches. This CDR3 is built from 15 residues. Per the germline V gene, CDR1 is MNHEY and CDR2 is SMNVEV (reference sequence). The CDR3 spells CASSRRTSGTYEQYF. The CDR3 DNA is TGTGCCAGCAGTAGGCGGACTAGCGGGACCTACGAGCAGTACTTC.

The chain carries TRBV19 and TRBJ1-5; no clear D gene. Germline V gene sequence: CDR1 LNHDA, CDR2 SQIVND (reference sequence). Trimming shortened V by 4 bases and J by 4 bases, and 14 bases separated the two germline ends. The CDR3 spans 15 residues. Here the CDR3 reads CASSTSGDPNQPQHF. CDR3 nucleotide sequence: TGTGCCAGTAGTACTTCAGGTGACCCAAATCAGCCCCAGCATTTT.

The V and J genes are TRBV4-1 and TRBJ1-3; D possibly corresponds to TRBD1 (6 bases). The CDR3 is 18 amino acids. Germline CDR1 reads MGHRA; CDR2 reads YSYEKL. V was shortened by 0 bases and J by 3 bases, with 18 bases between the two germline ends. CDR3 nucleotide sequence: TGCGCCAGCAGCCAAGATGTCGTCCAACAGGGAGGTGGAAACACCATATATTTT. It codes for CASSQDVVQQGGGNTIYF.

Of note for this clonotype: Without the conserved terminal phenylalanine or tryptophan, this CDR3 likely stems from a read error. The chain carries TRBV7-2 and TRBJ1-2; 7 nucleotides align to TRBD1. Looked up from germline, CDR1 is SGHTA and CDR2 is FQGNSA. This CDR3 spans 15 amino acids. Losses at the gene ends were 0 bases for V and 2 bases for J; bases not matched to a gene: 3. DNA for the CDR3: TGTGCCAGCAGCTTAGCGGCAGGGGGGAACTATGGCTACACCCTC. Protein sequence: CASSLAAGGNYGYTL.

This clonotype was seen a few times. The chain recombines TRBV9 with TRBJ1-4; D remains ambiguous. Trimming removed 3 bases from V and 7 bases from J, with 7 bases in between. The CDR3 loop spans 12 amino acids. From germline, CDR1 is SGDLS and CDR2 YYNGEE. The chain's CDR3 is CASSGIPEKLFF. The CDR3 DNA sequence: TGTGCCAGCAGCGGAATACCTGAAAAACTGTTTTTT.

This rearrangement joins TRBV7-3 to TRBJ1-3, with D maybe TRBD1 (6 bases). This CDR3 region has 14 residues. The V end lost 5 bases, the J end lost 4 bases, and 12 bases lay between the germline ends. The V gene's germline CDR1 is SGHTA and CDR2 FQGTGA. For the CDR3, the DNA is TGTGCCAGCAGCCCACAGGGAAACGGAAACACCATATATTTT. It translates to CASSPQGNGNTIYF.

This clonotype was seen a few times. Mismatch with germline at one junction end may stem from a read error. The rearrangement joins TRBV5-1 to TRBJ2-7, with TRBD2 matching over 14 bases. Looked up from germline, CDR1 is SGHRS and CDR2 is YFSETQ. The CDR3 sequence is 17 residues long. The CDR3 DNA reads TGCGCCAGCAGAGCCGGGACTAGCGGGAGTAGTTCCTCCGAGCAGTACTTC. Its protein product is CASRAGTSGSSSSEQYF.

The chain has TRBV11-2 and TRBJ2-3; possible D gene TRBD2, 5 bases. The DNA matches TRBJ2-1 better at its end, which makes the J call doubtful. The CDR3 sequence is 15 residues long. Germline values: CDR1 SGHAT, CDR2 FQNNGV. The CDR3 DNA sequence: TGTGCCAGCAGCCCCGGACTCCCCCCTGGCGATGAGCAGTTCTTC. It yields the protein CASSPGLPPGDEQFF.

The genes are TRBV19 and TRBJ2-5; 8 bases fit TRBD2. Trimming took 5 bases from V and 1 from J; bases not matched to a gene: 12. This CDR3 has 17 residues. Germline CDR1 LNHDA, CDR2 SQIVND (reference sequence). The chain's CDR3 is CASSREGNSGVQETQYF. DNA of the CDR3: TGTGCCAGTAGTCGAGAGGGTAATAGCGGGGTCCAAGAGACCCAGTACTTC.